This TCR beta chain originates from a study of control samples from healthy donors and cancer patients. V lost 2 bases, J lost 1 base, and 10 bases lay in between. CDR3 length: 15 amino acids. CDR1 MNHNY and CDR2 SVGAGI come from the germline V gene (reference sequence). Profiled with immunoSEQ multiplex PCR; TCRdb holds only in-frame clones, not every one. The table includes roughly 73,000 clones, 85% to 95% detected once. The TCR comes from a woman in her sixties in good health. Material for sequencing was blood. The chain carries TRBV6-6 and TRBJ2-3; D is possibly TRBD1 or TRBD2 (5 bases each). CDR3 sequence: CASSYRDGGTDTQYF. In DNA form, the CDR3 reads TGTGCCAGCAGTTACCGGGACGGAGGCACAGATACGCAGTATTTT.